What follows are 30 T cell receptor beta chains derived from one specimen sequenced in a study of blood T cells in healthy people across ages. Together with a sample-barcoded 5' primer, a J-beta primer mix was included in a second PCR lasting roughly 6 to 12 cycles. TCRdb reprocessed the 5' RACE reads via MiXCR and lists one record per CDR3 protein. The sample shows some 710,000 distinct CDR3 sequences, about half of them seen only once. Sequenced: blood. These receptors were collected from a man older than 75 in good health.

This clonotype occurred a few times. V usage is TRBV10-3 and J usage is TRBJ2-3, with 10 bases aligning to TRBD1. The CDR3 runs to 14 residues. Trimming at V came to 8 bases and at J to 3 bases, leaving 5 bases not matched to a gene. The germline V gene has CDR1 ENHRY and CDR2 SYGVKD. CDR3 DNA sequence: TGTGCCATCGGCCGGGACAGGGGTACAGATACGCAGTATTTT. It yields the protein CAIGRDRGTDTQYF.

This sequence joins TRBV5-1 and TRBJ2-1; no reliable D call. Trimming pared 3 bases from V and 7 bases from J, leaving 17 bases between. CDR3 length: 15 residues. Germline CDR1 SGHRS, CDR2 YFSETQ. The CDR3 protein is CASSSGRLSRNEQFF. The CDR3 region has the DNA TGCGCCAGCAGCTCCGGCCGACTCTCGAGGAATGAGCAGTTCTTC.

This clonotype was observed a handful of times. The V call is TRBV27, the J call TRBJ2-3; maybe TRBD1 (6 bases). This CDR3 is 15 amino acids long. With 5 bases removed from V and 4 bases from J, the gap between germline ends came to 16 bases. Per germline, CDR1 MNHEY and CDR2 SMNVEV (reference sequence). The CDR3 region is CASSIDRLTSDTQYF. The CDR3 coding sequence is TGTGCCAGCAGTATAGACAGGTTGACTTCAGATACGCAGTATTTT.

On this clonotype: A much larger clone sits a single nucleotide away, making a read error possible. J is TRBJ2-5 and V is TRBV2; D not resolved. This CDR3 comprises 11 residues. CDR1 and CDR2 from the germline V gene are SNHLY and FYNNEI. Here the CDR3 DNA reads TGTACCAGCACGGACCACGGCATCCAGTACTTC. As protein: CTSTDHGIQYF.

DNA for the CDR3: TGTGCTAGTGGCCCCAGGCTAGACACTGAAGCTTTCTTT. Translation: CASGPRLDTEAFF. The chain employs TRBV12-5 and TRBJ1-1, with no clear D. V was cut by 6 bases and J by 3 bases, with 11 bases left in between. CDR3 length equals 13 residues. CDR1 LGHNT and CDR2 FRNRAP come from the germline V gene. Using reference TRBV12-5 and TRBJ1-1 for the parts outside the CDR3, the full variable domain is DARVTQTPRHKVTEMGQEVTMRCQPILGHNTVFWYRQTMMQGLELLAYFRNRAPLDDSGMPKDRFSAEMPDATLATLKIQPSEPRDSAVYFCASGPRLDTEAFFGQGTRLTVV.

J is TRBJ2-3 and V is TRBV20-1; D may correspond to TRBD1 or TRBD2 (5 bases each). This CDR3 spans 14 amino acids. The V end lost 3 bases, the J end lost 2 bases, and 12 bases lay between the germline ends. Germline-derived CDR1 and CDR2 are DFQATT and SNEGSKA (reference sequence). This CDR3 reads CSARRGGYTDTQYF. In DNA, the CDR3 is TGCAGTGCTAGGAGGGGCGGGTACACAGATACGCAGTATTTT.

The gene calls are TRBV6-6 and TRBJ1-4; TRBD1 is a possible D gene (5 bases). This CDR3 has 11 amino acids. Per the germline V gene, CDR1 is MNHNY and CDR2 is SVGAGI (reference sequence). Trimming shortened V by 8 bases and J by 5 bases, and 6 bases separated the two germline ends. The CDR3: CASWGNEKLFF. Written as DNA, the CDR3 is TGTGCCAGCTGGGGGAATGAAAAACTGTTTTTT.

This clonotype has a count of ten or more. The chain employs TRBV5-1 and TRBJ2-5, with D unresolved. Germline V gene sequence: CDR1 SGHRS, CDR2 YFSETQ. V was shortened by 0 bases and J by 5 bases, with 14 bases between the two germline ends. CDR3 length equals 15 residues. The CDR3 region is CASSLAGVLGETQYF. CDR3 in DNA: TGCGCCAGCAGCTTGGCTGGTGTATTGGGTGAGACCCAGTACTTC.

The sample holds many counts of this clonotype. The rearrangement links TRBV6-6 to TRBJ2-5; 12 nucleotides match TRBD2. The junction had 6 bases not matched to a gene; V was cut back by 2 bases and J by 5 bases. The CDR3 is made up of 16 amino acids. CDR1 and CDR2 from the germline V gene are MNHNY and SVGAGI (reference sequence). As DNA, the CDR3 is TGTGCCAGCAGTTACCCTAGCGGGAGGGCCCTGGAGACCCAGTACTTC. Translating it yields CASSYPSGRALETQYF.

Many counts were recorded for this clonotype. The rearrangement joins TRBV29-1 to TRBJ1-4; no reliable D call. Germline V gives CDR1 SQVTM, CDR2 ANQGSEA. Between the trimmed V and J ends, which lost 7 bases and 7 bases, there was a span of 10 bases. The CDR3 length is 11 residues. As DNA, the CDR3 is TGCAGCGCAAAGTGGAGTGAAAAACTGTTTTTT. It translates to CSAKWSEKLFF.

This chain joins TRBV5-1 and TRBJ1-6; D not resolved. The CDR3 has 16 amino acids. Per germline, CDR1 SGHRS and CDR2 YFSETQ. V shed 0 bases and J shed 0 bases, with 7 bases lying between them. CDR3 nucleotides: TGCGCCAGCAGCTTGGATGGGAACTCCTATAATTCACCCCTCCACTTT. It specifies CASSLDGNSYNSPLHF.

The genes are TRBV19 and TRBJ1-2; D might be TRBD1 (5 bases). Germline V gives CDR1 LNHDA, CDR2 SQIVND (reference sequence). Trimming shortened V by 4 bases and J by 8 bases, and 20 bases separated the two germline ends. The CDR3 runs 15 residues. CDR3 DNA sequence: TGTGCCAGTAGTACGCGGGACTCAACTCGACGCGGCTACACCTTC. Residues: CASSTRDSTRRGYTF.

The genes are TRBV7-2 and TRBJ2-1; 7 bases fit TRBD2. Germline CDR1 is SGHTA and CDR2 is FQGNSA. The CDR3 consists of 14 residues. Trimming at V came to 4 bases and at J to 12 bases, leaving 12 bases not matched to a gene. In nucleotides, the CDR3 is TGTGCCAGCAGCTCGGGGGTGGGGCGGGAGATGCAGTTCTTC. Translation gives CASSSGVGREMQFF.

With respect to this clonotype: No conserved phenylalanine or tryptophan ends this CDR3, so it is likely a read error. The chain employs TRBV20-1 and TRBJ2-3, with 11 bases identical to TRBD2. CDR1 and CDR2 (germline): DFQATT, SNEGSKA (reference sequence). CDR3 length: 16 amino acids. J gave up 2 bases and V 3 bases, and 7 bases lay outside the gene matches. Here the CDR3 DNA reads TGCAGTGCTAGGTTTAGCGGGGGGGGATCCACAGATACGCAGTATTAT. It translates to CSARFSGGGSTDTQYY.

This clonotype appeared a few times. One junction end disagrees with the germline gene, perhaps due to a read error. The J gene is TRBJ1-5, the V gene TRBV7-2; no clear D. CDR3 length: 15 residues. Looked up from germline, CDR1 is SGHTA and CDR2 is FQGNSA. This CDR3 reads CISSPQEGLSEPQHF. As DNA, the CDR3 is TGTATCAGCAGCCCCCAGGAGGGTTTATCGGAGCCCCAGCATTTT.

The chain is built from TRBV18 and TRBJ2-1; D is unresolved. The CDR3 has 15 residues. V was pared by 3 bases and J by 7 bases, with 16 bases between. The germline V gene encodes CDR1 KGHSH and CDR2 LQKENI. CDR3 loop: CASSPSDGQVNEQFF. The CDR3 nucleotides read TGTGCCAGCTCACCGAGTGATGGTCAGGTTAATGAGCAGTTCTTC.

The V and J genes are TRBV7-2 and TRBJ2-3; TRBD2 matches 15 bases. Germline assignment: CDR1 SGHTA and CDR2 FQGNSA. The CDR3 contains 17 residues. J was trimmed by 7 bases and V by 0 bases; bases with no gene match: 5. In DNA form, the CDR3 reads TGTGCCAGCAGCTTAGCTGGACTAGCGGGAGGGCCATATACGCAGTATTTT. Protein product: CASSLAGLAGGPYTQYF.

This clonotype was counted only a few times. The chain has TRBV5-1 and TRBJ2-5, with 11 bases lining up with TRBD2. CDR3 length: 15 residues. Losses at the gene ends were 3 bases for V and 4 bases for J; bases not matched to a gene: 5. Per germline, CDR1 SGHRS and CDR2 YFSETQ. The CDR3 DNA follows: TGCGCCAGCAGCTCAGATAGCGGGAGGGGAGAGACCCAGTACTTC. It codes for CASSSDSGRGETQYF.

J is TRBJ2-2 and V is TRBV7-9; the match to TRBD2 covers 12 bases. The CDR3 has 15 amino acids. CDR1 and CDR2 from the germline V gene are SEHNR and FQNEAQ (reference sequence). V dropped 5 bases and J dropped 8; count of bases not matched to a gene: 6. The CDR3 here is CASSPRLAGAGELFF. The DNA of the CDR3 is TGTGCCAGCAGCCCACGACTAGCGGGAGCGGGGGAGCTGTTTTTT.

This clonotype turned up a few times. The V gene is TRBV12-3 or TRBV12-4, the J gene TRBJ1-2; no reliable D call. CDR3 size: 13 residues. V lost 2 bases to trimming and J lost 8 bases, with 12 bases between them. For the CDR3, the DNA is TGTGCCAGCAGTTTAACCCAGTTCGGGGGCTACACCTTC. This encodes CASSLTQFGGYTF.

This chain links TRBV5-1 with TRBJ2-3; D possibly corresponds to TRBD2 (6 bases). This CDR3 contains 15 residues. V was pared by 1 base and J by 6 bases, with 15 bases between. Germline V lookup: CDR1 SGHRS, CDR2 YFSETQ. CDR3 nucleotide sequence: TGCGCCAGCAGCTTGATAGCGGACTCACGGGATACGCAGTATTTT. Translation: CASSLIADSRDTQYF.

This rearrangement joins TRBV4-2 to TRBJ2-3; D possibly corresponds to TRBD1 (6 bases). CDR3 size: 16 residues. The V gene's germline CDR1 is LGHNA and CDR2 YNFKEQ. The ends were cut back, 0 bases at V and 4 bases at J, with 14 bases in the middle. The chain's CDR3 is CASSQEHRVYADTQYF. The CDR3 region has the DNA TGTGCCAGCAGCCAAGAGCACAGGGTTTACGCAGATACGCAGTATTTT.

The chain recombines TRBV7-2 with TRBJ2-1, with D possibly TRBD1 on 6 matching bases. V was shortened by 6 bases and J by 5 bases, with 14 bases between the two germline ends. CDR1 and CDR2 (germline): SGHTA, FQGNSA. The CDR3 totals 14 residues. In DNA form, the CDR3 reads TGTGCCAGCAGAGTTCAGGGGCCCAACAATGAGCAGTTCTTC. This encodes CASRVQGPNNEQFF.

V is TRBV6-5 and J is TRBJ1-2, with a possible D match to TRBD1 (6 bases). V was cut by 0 bases and J by 4 bases, with 12 bases left in between. CDR1 is MNHEY and CDR2 is SVGAGI in the germline V gene. This CDR3 spans 15 amino acids. DNA for the CDR3: TGTGCCAGCAGTTACTCGAACAGGGCGGCCTATGGCTACACCTTC. This encodes CASSYSNRAAYGYTF.

V gene TRBV20-1 combines with J gene TRBJ2-1; no firm D call. Germline CDR1 is DFQATT and CDR2 is SNEGSKA (reference sequence). The CDR3 extends over 15 amino acids. V lost 3 bases, J lost 3 bases, and 15 bases lay in between. Written as DNA, the CDR3 is TGCAGTGCTAGCCCAGCCAGTGCCTTCTACAATGAGCAGTTCTTC. Translating it yields CSASPASAFYNEQFF.

This clonotype was seen a few times. The chain recombines TRBV21-1 with TRBJ2-3; TRBD1 was called by the table and not checked on the DNA. TRBV21-1 is a recognized pseudogene. CDR3 length equals 10 residues. The CDR3 here is CASSKGEQYF. CDR3 sequence (DNA): TGTGCCAGCAGCAAGGGCGAGCAGTATTTT.

With respect to this clonotype: Its ends do not fully match the called genes, so a read error is possible. J is TRBJ2-1 and V is TRBV6-4; D uncertain. CDR1 and CDR2 from the germline V gene are MRHNA and SNTAGT. This CDR3 is 15 amino acids long. In DNA, the CDR3 is TGTGCCAGCAGTGACTCTTACAGCTCCTACAATGAGCAGTCCTTC. Protein sequence: CASSDSYSSYNEQSF.

This clonotype was seen a handful of times. The chain couples TRBV27 to TRBJ2-5, with D uncertain. The CDR3 runs to 10 residues. Germline CDR1 MNHEY, CDR2 SMNVEV (reference sequence). The V end lost 10 bases, the J end lost 5 bases, and 8 bases lay between the germline ends. Written as DNA, the CDR3 is TGTGCCACCAATCCGGAGACCCAGTACTTC. Residues: CATNPETQYF.

The rearrangement links TRBV7-8 to TRBJ1-5; D possibly corresponds to TRBD1 (6 bases). V dropped 6 bases and J dropped 2 bases, with 17 bases sitting between them. The CDR3 runs to 16 residues. Germline V gene lookup returns CDR1 SGHVS and CDR2 FQNEAQ. The CDR3 region has the DNA TGTGCCAGCAGACCCAGGGGAGTGGTAGGCAATCAGCCCCAGCATTTT. Amino acid sequence: CASRPRGVVGNQPQHF. The entire variable domain, with the rest obtained from reference TRBV7-8 and TRBJ1-5, is as follows: GAGVSQSPRYKVAKRGQDVALRCDPISGHVSLFWYQQALGQGPEFLTYFQNEAQLDKSGLPSDRFFAERPEGSVSTLKIQRTQQEDSAVYLCASRPRGVVGNQPQHFGDGTRLSIL.

The chain couples TRBV15 to TRBJ2-1; 8 nucleotides align to TRBD2. V trimming: 2 bases; J trimming: 10 bases; junction bases outside the gene matches: 13. Germline values: CDR1 LNHNV, CDR2 YYDKDF (reference sequence). The CDR3 extends over 16 amino acids. The CDR3 DNA reads TGTGCCACCAGCAGAAATAGTCCGGGACTAGGGGCGGAGCAGTTCTTC. Its protein product is CATSRNSPGLGAEQFF.